These 11 T cell receptor beta chains came from one sample sequenced in a study of blood T cell repertoires in COVID-19. This table comes from immunoSEQ multiplex PCR, and its TCRdb copy is limited to in-frame clones, with some not included. The table lists under 300,000 clones, over 75% of them singletons. The sequencing sample was made of PBMCs or T cells enriched from blood (not recorded which). These receptors came from a woman aged 40 to 50 who had been exposed to COVID-19.

There are a few counts of this clone. This chain uses TRBV24-1 with TRBJ2-2; TRBD2 is a possible D gene (6 bases). Germline V CDR1 and CDR2: KGHDR, SFDVKD. The CDR3 consists of 13 residues. V was cut by 9 bases and J by 1 base, with 8 bases left in between. As DNA, the CDR3 is TGTGCCACCGAGGGAGGGAACACCGGGGAGCTGTTTTTT. It is translated as CATEGGNTGELFF.

The V and J genes are TRBV6-5 and TRBJ1-6, with D perhaps TRBD1 (5 bases). This CDR3 has 15 residues. V was trimmed by 8 bases and J by 6 bases, leaving 17 bases between them. Germline loops: CDR1 MNHEY, CDR2 SVGAGI. The chain's CDR3 is CASSYSGTPNSPLHF. The CDR3, as DNA: TGTGCCAGCTCCTATTCCGGGACTCCTAATTCACCCCTCCACTTT.

This chain joins TRBV18 and TRBJ2-1; 10 bases agree with TRBD2. CDR1 KGHSH and CDR2 LQKENI come from the germline V gene. V trimming: 4 bases; J trimming: 4 bases; junction bases outside the gene matches: 7. The CDR3 has 16 residues. CDR3 amino acids: CASSLSSGRRYNEQFF. The DNA of the CDR3 is TGTGCCAGCTCACTTTCTAGCGGGAGACGATACAATGAGCAGTTCTTC.

The chain couples TRBV7-2 to TRBJ1-2, with D perhaps TRBD1 (6 bases). This CDR3 is 15 amino acids long. Trimming removed 0 bases at V and 5 bases at J, with 13 bases between. Germline CDR1 is SGHTA and CDR2 is FQGNSA. The CDR3 DNA reads TGTGCCAGCAGCTTAGCACCCGGGAGGGGGTATGGCTACACCTTC. Translating it yields CASSLAPGRGYGYTF.

The V and J genes are TRBV6-1 and TRBJ2-1; 15 bases fit TRBD2. Germline V gene sequence: CDR1 MNHNS, CDR2 SASEGT. The junction had 7 bases not matched to a gene; V was cut back by 2 bases and J by 5 bases. The CDR3 loop spans 18 amino acids. CDR3 coding DNA: TGTGCCAGCAGTGAAACTAGGACTAGCGGGGGGGGGCACAATGAGCAGTTCTTC. It specifies CASSETRTSGGGHNEQFF.

The chain links TRBV5-5 to TRBJ2-7, with 7 bases that match TRBD1. This CDR3 comprises 15 residues. V lost 1 base to trimming and J lost 7 bases; unmatched junction nucleotides: 11. Germline V CDR1 and CDR2: SGHKS, YYEKEE (reference sequence). The CDR3 protein is CASSLLARGGREQYV. Written as DNA, the CDR3 is TGTGCCAGCAGCTTGTTAGCCAGAGGGGGCCGGGAGCAGTACGTC.

V and J are TRBV24-1 and TRBJ1-2, with D tentatively TRBD1 (5 bases). Trimming shortened V by 4 bases and J by 8 bases, and 19 bases separated the two germline ends. This CDR3 contains 15 residues. The germline V gene has CDR1 KGHDR and CDR2 SFDVKD. In nucleotides, the CDR3 is TGTGCCACCAGTGAGCCCTCTGACAGCCCTCGAGGCTACACCTTC. This translates into CATSEPSDSPRGYTF.

This chain links TRBV5-1 with TRBJ2-7; TRBD1 might be the D (5 bases). The germline V and J ends were trimmed by 0 bases and 2 bases, with 9 bases remaining between them. CDR3 length: 14 amino acids. CDR1 and CDR2 (germline): SGHRS, YFSETQ. The CDR3 spells CASSLGQSPYEQYF. In DNA, the CDR3 is TGCGCCAGCAGCTTGGGACAGTCGCCCTACGAGCAGTACTTC. The full variable domain, completed using reference TRBV5-1 and TRBJ2-7, is KAGVTQTPRYLIKTRGQQVTLSCSPISGHRSVSWYQQTPGQGLQFLFEYFSETQRNKGNFPGRFSGRQFSNSRSEMNVSTLELGDSALYLCASSLGQSPYEQYFGPGTRLTVT.

This chain uses TRBV9 with TRBJ2-1; a weak D match, TRBD2 (6 bases). The CDR3 has 16 amino acids. V was clipped by 0 bases and J by 2 bases, with 12 bases between them. CDR1 is SGDLS, CDR2 YYNGEE, per germline. CDR3 region: CASSVDPGVTYNEQFF. In DNA form, the CDR3 reads TGTGCCAGCAGCGTAGATCCGGGGGTTACCTACAATGAGCAGTTCTTC.

This clone was counted many times. Other DNA variants within this sample encode the same CDR3. V and J are TRBV27 and TRBJ2-1, with D possibly matching TRBD2 (5 bases). This CDR3 region has 15 residues. Germline V CDR1 and CDR2: MNHEY, SMNVEV (reference sequence). Trimming left V 5 bases short and J 0 bases short, with 11 bases between. The CDR3: CASSGSESSYNEQFF. The CDR3 DNA follows: TGTGCCAGCAGTGGGAGCGAGAGCTCCTACAATGAGCAGTTCTTC.

The chain uses TRBV5-1 and TRBJ2-1, with D hard to call. V was trimmed by 4 bases and J by 9 bases, leaving 8 bases between them. This CDR3 contains 11 residues. Germline V gene lookup returns CDR1 SGHRS and CDR2 YFSETQ. The CDR3 is CASSTETEQFF. CDR3 nucleotide sequence: TGCGCCAGCAGCACGGAGACTGAGCAGTTCTTC.